The 17 T cell receptor beta chains in this list originate from one sample, sequenced in a study of T cell repertoires in ileal Crohn's disease. Assay used: immunoSEQ multiplex PCR; TCRdb lists only in-frame clones, some missing. The data show about 8,400 clones, 80% seen once. The sample comprised ileal tissue. Every receptor here comes from an adult with Crohn's disease.

CDR3 in DNA: TGTGCCAGTAATCTGCAGGGGGCTTCCTACAATGAGCAGTTCTTC. This gives the protein CASNLQGASYNEQFF. The gene calls are TRBV19 and TRBJ2-1; 8 nucleotides match TRBD1. V was pared by 7 bases and J by 1 base, with 6 bases of the junction left unmatched. Looked up from germline, CDR1 is LNHDA and CDR2 is SQIVND (reference sequence). This CDR3 comprises 15 residues.

The chain couples TRBV30 to TRBJ1-1; D unclear. CDR1 and CDR2 from the germline V gene are GTSNPN and SVGIG (reference sequence). V was clipped by 2 bases and J by 8 bases, with 9 bases between them. The CDR3 contains 11 residues. The CDR3 coding sequence is TGTGCCTGGAGTTCCGGGAAGGAAGCTTTCTTT. This translates into CAWSSGKEAFF.

The rearrangement links TRBV30 to TRBJ2-3; D might be TRBD1 (6 bases). CDR3 size: 14 residues. V was shortened by 3 bases and J by 2 bases, with 12 bases between the two germline ends. CDR1 GTSNPN and CDR2 SVGIG come from the germline V gene (reference sequence). The CDR3: CAWSAGDVTDTQYF. The CDR3 DNA is TGTGCCTGGAGCGCAGGGGATGTCACAGATACGCAGTATTTT.

CDR3 sequence (DNA): TGTGCCAGCAGCCCGACGGCGACCTACGAGCAGTACTTC. Residues: CASSPTATYEQYF. The V call is TRBV7-2, the J call TRBJ2-7; D is unclear. CDR1 SGHTA and CDR2 FQGNSA come from the germline V gene. V was shortened by 5 bases and J by 2 bases, with 10 bases between the two germline ends. The CDR3 contains 13 residues. The whole variable domain, remainder taken from reference TRBV7-2 and TRBJ2-7, is GAGVSQSPSNKVTEKGKDVELRCDPISGHTALYWYRQSLGQGLEFLIYFQGNSAPDKSGLPSDRFSAERTGGSVSTLTIQRTQQEDSAVYLCASSPTATYEQYFGPGTRLTVT.

This clone was observed a handful of times. This chain connects TRBV9 to TRBJ2-3, with a possible D match to TRBD2 (6 bases). The CDR3 extends over 14 amino acids. Germline CDR1 is SGDLS and CDR2 is YYNGEE. Deletions cut 7 bases from V and 0 bases from J, with 12 bases between. In nucleotides, the CDR3 is TGTGCCAGCTCAAAGAGCGGGAGCACAGATACGCAGTATTTT. Protein sequence: CASSKSGSTDTQYF.

The rearrangement links TRBV5-1 to TRBJ2-1; 10 bases align to TRBD2. V trimming: 0 bases; J trimming: 7 bases; junction bases outside the gene matches: 7. CDR1 is SGHRS, CDR2 YFSETQ, per germline. This CDR3 region has 16 residues. As DNA, the CDR3 is TGCGCCAGCAGCTTGGAGCGGGAGGGCCGAAGAAATGAGCAGTTCTTC. Its translation: CASSLEREGRRNEQFF.

This clone was seen more than once but under ten times. The chain carries TRBV5-1 and TRBJ2-7, with 9 bases identical to TRBD1. The CDR3 length is 14 residues. Trimming took 2 bases from V and 5 from J; bases not matched to a gene: 5. Germline V gene data show CDR1 as SGHRS and CDR2 as YFSETQ. CDR3 sequence reads: CASSFRDRDHEQYF. DNA of the CDR3: TGCGCCAGCAGCTTCCGGGACAGGGACCACGAGCAGTACTTC.

The V and J genes are TRBV7-2 and TRBJ1-1; the D is unclear. Germline CDR1 SGHTA, CDR2 FQGNSA. V lost 4 bases to trimming and J lost 5 bases, with 14 bases between them. The CDR3 runs to 14 residues. CDR3 coding DNA: TGTGCCAGCAGCTCTTATACCCGGGATACTGAAGCTTTCTTT. Its protein product is CASSSYTRDTEAFF.

This chain connects TRBV27 to TRBJ2-7; 8 bases are shared with TRBD2. The junction had 15 bases not matched to a gene; V was cut back by 8 bases and J by 9 bases. Germline-derived CDR1 and CDR2 are MNHEY and SMNVEV (reference sequence). The CDR3 is 14 residues long. CDR3 sequence: CASASSGASLGQYF. The CDR3 nucleotides are TGTGCCAGCGCAAGTAGCGGGGCCTCACTCGGGCAGTACTTC.

This chain joins TRBV18 and TRBJ2-1, with 8 positions matching TRBD2. There are 15 residues in the CDR3. The V segment lost 6 bases and the J segment 7 bases; nucleotides outside the gene matches: 11. Per the germline V gene, CDR1 is KGHSH and CDR2 is LQKENI. In nucleotides, the CDR3 is TGTGCCAGCTCCACCTGGGTAGCGGGAATGAATGAGCAGTTCTTC. Protein sequence: CASSTWVAGMNEQFF. The entire variable domain, with the rest obtained from reference TRBV18 and TRBJ2-1, is as follows: NAGVMQNPRHLVRRRGQEARLRCSPMKGHSHVYWYRQLPEEGLKFMVYLQKENIIDESGMPKERFSAEFPKEGPSILRIQQVVRGDSAAYFCASSTWVAGMNEQFFGPGTRLTVL.

The chain uses TRBV21-1 and TRBJ2-7. TRBV21-1 is reported as a pseudogene. CDR3 length equals 15 residues. DNA of the CDR3: TGTGCCAGCAGCCAAGGGGCTCAGAGGTCCTACGAGCAGTACTTC. This sequence encodes CASSQGAQRSYEQYF.

This chain links TRBV28 with TRBJ1-5; D remains ambiguous. CDR1 and CDR2 (germline): MDHEN, SYDVKM. The ends were cut back, 7 bases at V and 3 bases at J, with 7 bases in the middle. The CDR3 totals 12 residues. The CDR3, as DNA: TGTGCCAGCAATGGGAACAATCAGCCCCAGCATTTT. Translating gives CASNGNNQPQHF.

The chain is built from TRBV19 and TRBJ2-1, with a possible D match to TRBD2 (7 bases). The CDR3 totals 16 residues. V was pared by 1 base and J by 2 bases, with 12 bases between. Germline-derived CDR1 and CDR2 are LNHDA and SQIVND (reference sequence). CDR3 sequence: CASSIGGAGAYNEQFF. The CDR3 DNA follows: TGTGCCAGTAGTATAGGGGGGGCGGGAGCCTACAATGAGCAGTTCTTC.

J is TRBJ1-2 and V is TRBV4-3; D perhaps matches TRBD1 (6 bases). The germline gives CDR1 LGHNA, CDR2 YSLEER. This CDR3 comprises 14 residues. The V gene lost 2 bases and the J gene lost 4 bases, with 11 bases spanning the gap. The chain's CDR3 is CASSQSQGGYGYTF. CDR3 in DNA: TGCGCCAGCAGCCAATCACAGGGAGGCTATGGCTACACCTTC.

The chain is built from TRBV11-1 and TRBJ2-5, with 11 bases that match TRBD1. This CDR3 has 15 residues. Losses at the gene ends were 4 bases for V and 5 bases for J; bases not matched to a gene: 6. Per germline, CDR1 SGHAT and CDR2 FQDESV (reference sequence). CDR3 DNA sequence: TGTGCCAGCAGCTATTGGACAGGGGGCAAGGAGACCCAGTACTTC. It specifies CASSYWTGGKETQYF. The variable domain in full, completed from reference TRBV11-1 and TRBJ2-5, reads EAEVAQSPRYKITEKSQAVAFWCDPISGHATLYWYRQILGQGPELLVQFQDESVVDDSQLPKDRFSAERLKGVDSTLKIQPAELGDSAMYLCASSYWTGGKETQYFGPGTRLLVL.

The DNA of the CDR3 is TGTGCCAGCAGTTTAGCGGGAGTGACAGATACGCAGTATTTT. Translated, it gives CASSLAGVTDTQYF. This chain uses TRBV28 with TRBJ2-3; 7 bases match TRBD2. V gave up 2 bases and J gave up 3 bases; unmatched junction bases: 2. CDR3 length: 14 residues. Per germline, CDR1 MDHEN and CDR2 SYDVKM.

J is TRBJ1-5 and V is TRBV30; D is unresolved. CDR1 is GTSNPN and CDR2 is SVGIG in the germline V gene (reference sequence). The CDR3 is 14 residues long. The V end was cut by 0 bases, the J end by 2 bases, with 8 bases between. This CDR3 reads CAWSVGWGNQPQHF. The CDR3 DNA is TGTGCCTGGAGTGTGGGATGGGGCAATCAGCCCCAGCATTTT.